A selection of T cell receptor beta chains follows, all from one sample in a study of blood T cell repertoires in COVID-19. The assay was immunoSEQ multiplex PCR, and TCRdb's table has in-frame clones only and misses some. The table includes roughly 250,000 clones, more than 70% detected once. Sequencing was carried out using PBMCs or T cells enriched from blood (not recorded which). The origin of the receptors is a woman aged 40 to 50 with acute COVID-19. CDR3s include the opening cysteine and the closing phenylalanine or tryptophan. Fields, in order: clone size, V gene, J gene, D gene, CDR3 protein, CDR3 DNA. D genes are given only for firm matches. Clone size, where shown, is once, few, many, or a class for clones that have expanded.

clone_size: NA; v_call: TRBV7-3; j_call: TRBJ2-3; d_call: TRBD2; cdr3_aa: CASSVTSGRPIFTQYF; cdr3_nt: TGTGCCAGCAGCGTGACTAGCGGGAGGCCCATTTTTACGCAGTATTTT
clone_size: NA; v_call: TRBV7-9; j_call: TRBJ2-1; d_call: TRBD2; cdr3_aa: CASSWLSMLAGGSEQFF; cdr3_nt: TGTGCCAGCAGCTGGTTAAGTATGCTAGCGGGAGGTAGTGAGCAGTTCTTC
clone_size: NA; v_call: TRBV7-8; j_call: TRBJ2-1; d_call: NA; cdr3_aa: CASSLGGENEQFF; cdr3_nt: TGTGCCAGCAGCTTAGGGGGGGAGAATGAGCAGTTCTTC
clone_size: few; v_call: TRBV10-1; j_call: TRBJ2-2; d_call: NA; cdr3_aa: CASSERRGTNTGELFF; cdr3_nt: TGCGCCAGCAGTGAGAGACGGGGGACGAACACCGGGGAGCTGTTTTTT
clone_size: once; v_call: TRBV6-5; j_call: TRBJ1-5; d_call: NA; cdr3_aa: CASSYSSSFSQPQHF; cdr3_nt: TGTGCCAGCAGTTACTCGAGTAGTTTTTCTCAGCCCCAGCATTTT
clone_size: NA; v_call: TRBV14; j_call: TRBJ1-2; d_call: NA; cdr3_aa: CASSKGGDSSSGYTF; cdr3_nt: TGTGCCAGCAGCAAAGGCGGGGACTCTTCCAGTGGCTACACCTTC
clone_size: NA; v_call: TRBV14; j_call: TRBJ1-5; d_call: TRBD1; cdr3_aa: CASSPFRDRAQRDNQPQHF; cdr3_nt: TGTGCCAGCAGCCCTTTCCGGGACAGGGCCCAAAGGGACAATCAGCCCCAGCATTTT
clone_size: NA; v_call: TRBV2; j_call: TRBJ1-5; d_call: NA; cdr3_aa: CASSLVVQPQHF; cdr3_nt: TGTGCCAGCAGTTTGGTAGTCCAGCCCCAGCATTTT
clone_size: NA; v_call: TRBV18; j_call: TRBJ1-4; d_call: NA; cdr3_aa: CASSPRTAQNEKLFF; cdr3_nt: TGTGCCAGCTCACCCCGGACAGCCCAAAATGAAAAACTGTTTTTT
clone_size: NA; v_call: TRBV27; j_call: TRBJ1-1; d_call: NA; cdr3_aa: CASSLSSFTEAFF; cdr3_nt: TGTGCCAGCAGTTTGTCATCATTTACTGAAGCTTTCTTT
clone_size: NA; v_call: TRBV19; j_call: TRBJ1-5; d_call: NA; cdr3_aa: CASSTRQDGQPQHF; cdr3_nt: TGTGCCAGTAGCACCAGACAGGATGGTCAGCCCCAGCATTTT
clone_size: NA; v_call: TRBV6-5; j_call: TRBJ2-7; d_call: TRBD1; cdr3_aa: CASRRDRTLTYEQYF; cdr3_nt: TGTGCCAGCAGAAGGGACAGGACGTTAACCTACGAGCAGTACTTC
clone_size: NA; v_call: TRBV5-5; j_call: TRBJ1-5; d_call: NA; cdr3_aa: CASSLVGSIGQPQHF; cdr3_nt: TGTGCCAGCAGCTTGGTTGGGAGTATCGGTCAGCCCCAGCATTTT
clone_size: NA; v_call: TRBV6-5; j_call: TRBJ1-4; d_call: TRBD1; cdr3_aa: CASRRTGLYEKLFF; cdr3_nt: TGTGCCAGCAGGCGGACAGGTCTTTATGAAAAACTGTTTTTT
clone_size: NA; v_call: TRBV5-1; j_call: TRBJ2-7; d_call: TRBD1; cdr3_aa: CASSQGQGNEQYF; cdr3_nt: TGCGCCAGCAGCCAGGGACAGGGAAACGAGCAGTACTTC
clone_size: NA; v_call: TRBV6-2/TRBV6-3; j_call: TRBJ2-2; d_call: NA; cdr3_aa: CASSYRGPRTNTGELFF; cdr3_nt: TGTGCCAGCAGTTACAGGGGTCCGCGGACGAACACCGGGGAGCTGTTTTTT
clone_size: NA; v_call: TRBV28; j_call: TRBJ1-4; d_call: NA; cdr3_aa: CASKGIEKLFF; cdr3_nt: TGTGCCAGCAAGGGGATTGAAAAACTGTTTTTT
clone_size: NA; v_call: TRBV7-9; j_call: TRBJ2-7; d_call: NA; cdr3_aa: CASSLGTYYEQYF; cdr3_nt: TGTGCCAGCAGCTTAGGGACTTACTACGAGCAGTACTTC
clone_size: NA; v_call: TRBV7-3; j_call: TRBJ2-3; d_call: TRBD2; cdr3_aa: CASSLTPRLAGASTDTQYF; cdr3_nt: TGTGCCAGCAGCTTAACCCCCCGGCTAGCGGGAGCCAGCACAGATACGCAGTATTTT
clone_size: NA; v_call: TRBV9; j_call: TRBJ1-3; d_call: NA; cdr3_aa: CASSVDPGLEGNTIYF; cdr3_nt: TGTGCCAGCAGCGTAGATCCGGGGTTGGAAGGAAACACCATATATTTT
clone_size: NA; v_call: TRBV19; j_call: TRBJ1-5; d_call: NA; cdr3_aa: CASSSTGYQPQHF; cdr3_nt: TGTGCCAGTAGTTCGACAGGATATCAGCCCCAGCATTTT
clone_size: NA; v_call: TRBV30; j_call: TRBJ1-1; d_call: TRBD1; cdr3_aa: CAWKDRANTEAFF; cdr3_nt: TGTGCCTGGAAGGACAGGGCGAACACTGAAGCTTTCTTT
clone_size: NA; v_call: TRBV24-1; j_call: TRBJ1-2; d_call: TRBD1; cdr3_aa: CATSDGQGRGYTF; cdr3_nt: TGTGCCACCAGTGATGGACAGGGCCGGGGCTACACCTTC
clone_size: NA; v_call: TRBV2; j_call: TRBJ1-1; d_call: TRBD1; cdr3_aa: CASSETGSQAFF; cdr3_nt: TGTGCCAGCAGTGAGACAGGGTCCCAAGCTTTCTTT
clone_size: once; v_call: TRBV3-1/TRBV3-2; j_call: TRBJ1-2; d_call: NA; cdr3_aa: CASSQDGSLAGRGYTF; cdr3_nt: TGTGCCAGCAGCCAAGACGGGAGCTTAGCAGGGAGAGGCTACACCTTC
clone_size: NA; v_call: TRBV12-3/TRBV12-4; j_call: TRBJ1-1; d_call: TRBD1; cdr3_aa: CASSLAHRGQAFF; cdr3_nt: TGTGCCAGCAGTTTAGCGCACAGGGGGCAGGCTTTCTTT
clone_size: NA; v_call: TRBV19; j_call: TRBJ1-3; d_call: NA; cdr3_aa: CASTGGAGNTIYF; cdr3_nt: TGTGCCAGTACCGGAGGGGCTGGAAACACCATATATTTT
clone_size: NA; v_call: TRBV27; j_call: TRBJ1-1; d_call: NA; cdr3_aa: CASSFGRGTEAFF; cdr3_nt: TGTGCCAGCAGTTTTGGCAGGGGAACCGAAGCTTTCTTT